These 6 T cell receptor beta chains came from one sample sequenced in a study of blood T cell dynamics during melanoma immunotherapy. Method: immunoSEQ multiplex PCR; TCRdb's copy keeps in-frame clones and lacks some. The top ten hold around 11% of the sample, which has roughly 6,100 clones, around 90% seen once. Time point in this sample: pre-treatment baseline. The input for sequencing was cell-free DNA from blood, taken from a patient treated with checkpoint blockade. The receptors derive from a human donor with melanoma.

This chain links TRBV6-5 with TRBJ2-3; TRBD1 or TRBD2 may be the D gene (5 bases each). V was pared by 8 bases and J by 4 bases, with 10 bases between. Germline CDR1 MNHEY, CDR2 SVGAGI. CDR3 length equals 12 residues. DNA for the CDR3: TGTGCCAGCGGGACGGATGCAGATACGCAGTATTTT. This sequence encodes CASGTDADTQYF.

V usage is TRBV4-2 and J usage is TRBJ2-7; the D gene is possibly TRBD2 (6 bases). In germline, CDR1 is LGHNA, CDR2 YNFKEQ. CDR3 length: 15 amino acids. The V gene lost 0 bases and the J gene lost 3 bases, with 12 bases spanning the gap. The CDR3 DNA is TGTGCCAGCAGCCAAGAACGGGCGGGGCGCTACGAGCAGTACTTC. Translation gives CASSQERAGRYEQYF.

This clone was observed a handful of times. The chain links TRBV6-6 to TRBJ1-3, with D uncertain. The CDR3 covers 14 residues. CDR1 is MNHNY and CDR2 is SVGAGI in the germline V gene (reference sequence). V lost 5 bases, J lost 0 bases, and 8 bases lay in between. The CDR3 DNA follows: TGTGCCAGCAGTCCCCCCGGCTCTGGAAACACCATATATTTT. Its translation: CASSPPGSGNTIYF.

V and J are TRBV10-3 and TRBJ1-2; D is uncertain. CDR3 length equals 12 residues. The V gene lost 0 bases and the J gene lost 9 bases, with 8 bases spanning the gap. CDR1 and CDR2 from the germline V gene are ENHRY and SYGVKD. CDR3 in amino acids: CAISESKDSYTF. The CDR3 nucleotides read TGTGCCATCAGTGAGTCGAAGGATAGCTACACCTTC.

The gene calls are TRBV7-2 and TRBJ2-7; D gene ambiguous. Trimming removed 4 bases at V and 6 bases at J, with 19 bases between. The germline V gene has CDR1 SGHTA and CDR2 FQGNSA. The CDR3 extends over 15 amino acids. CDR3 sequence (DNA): TGTGCCAGCAGCTCGCGCGGCGTTCTGGGTCGCGAGCAGTACTTC. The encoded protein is CASSSRGVLGREQYF.

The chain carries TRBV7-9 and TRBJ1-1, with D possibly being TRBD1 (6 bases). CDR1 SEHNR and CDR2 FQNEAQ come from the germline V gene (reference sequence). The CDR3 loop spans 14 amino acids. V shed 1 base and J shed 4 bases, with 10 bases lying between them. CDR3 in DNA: TGTGCCAGCAGCTTAGTACAGGGTTTCACTGAAGCTTTCTTT. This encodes CASSLVQGFTEAFF.